A single sample gave rise to the 17 T cell receptor beta chains below, sequenced in a study of T cells in localized non-small cell lung cancer. Assay used: immunoSEQ multiplex PCR; TCRdb lists only in-frame clones, some missing. The data contain roughly 48,000 clones, 70% to 85% of them singletons. Specimen: peripheral blood, collected before any cancer treatment. Every receptor here comes from a man between 40 and 69 years old with stage I squamous cell lung carcinoma.

The chain uses TRBV18 and TRBJ2-2, with a tentative D call TRBD2 (5 bases). Germline-derived CDR1 and CDR2 are KGHSH and LQKENI. Trimming took 3 bases from V and 0 from J, leaving 14 bases between them. CDR3 length equals 17 residues. CDR3 protein: CASSPDSSGTNTGELFF. CDR3 nucleotides: TGTGCCAGCTCACCGGATTCCTCGGGGACGAACACCGGGGAGCTGTTTTTT. The complete variable domain, with remaining parts taken from reference TRBV18 and TRBJ2-2, reads NAGVMQNPRHLVRRRGQEARLRCSPMKGHSHVYWYRQLPEEGLKFMVYLQKENIIDESGMPKERFSAEFPKEGPSILRIQQVVRGDSAAYFCASSPDSSGTNTGELFFGEGSRLTVL.

V is TRBV7-8 and J is TRBJ1-4, with D unclear. The CDR3 runs 13 residues. The germline V gene has CDR1 SGHVS and CDR2 FQNEAQ. Between the trimmed V and J ends, which lost 8 bases and 8 bases, there was a span of 15 bases. The CDR3 DNA reads as TGTGCCAGCGGCTCAGCTGGAAGGGAAAAACTGTTTTTT. This encodes CASGSAGREKLFF.

V and J are TRBV19 and TRBJ2-1; TRBD2 aligns across 8 bases. The length of the CDR3 is 16 residues. The J segment lost 4 bases and the V segment lost 6 bases, leaving 11 bases of the junction unmatched. The germline V gene encodes CDR1 LNHDA and CDR2 SQIVND (reference sequence). The CDR3 here is CASSHEGGGPYNEQFF. CDR3 sequence (DNA): TGTGCCAGTAGCCACGAGGGCGGGGGGCCATACAATGAGCAGTTCTTC.

The gene calls are TRBV7-9 and TRBJ1-2; D might be TRBD1 (5 bases). The CDR3 runs to 13 residues. The V end was cut by 7 bases, the J end by 8 bases, with 17 bases between. Germline assignment: CDR1 SEHNR and CDR2 FQNEAQ (reference sequence). Written as DNA, the CDR3 is TGTGCCAGCACCACGGGGGGTTTGGCGGGCTACACCTTC. Protein: CASTTGGLAGYTF.

The chain is built from TRBV7-9 and TRBJ1-4, with D possibly being TRBD1 (6 bases). CDR1 is SEHNR and CDR2 is FQNEAQ in the germline V gene (reference sequence). Trimming pared 2 bases from V and 2 bases from J, leaving 12 bases between. This CDR3 is built from 16 residues. The CDR3 bases are TGTGCCAGCAGCTTATCGCGGGGGCTGACTAATGAAAAACTGTTTTTT. Translation gives CASSLSRGLTNEKLFF.

V is TRBV9 and J is TRBJ1-2, with D uncertain. Trimming cost V 5 bases and J 4 bases, with 6 bases left between them. From germline, CDR1 is SGDLS and CDR2 YYNGEE. The CDR3 runs 11 residues. The CDR3 DNA reads as TGTGCCAGCAGAGACGGCTATGGCTACACCTTC. This sequence encodes CASRDGYGYTF.

Of note for this clone: Within the sample, other DNA sequences also encode this same CDR3. The V gene is TRBV19, the J gene TRBJ2-3, with D perhaps matching TRBD2 (6 bases). CDR3 length: 13 residues. Trimming pared 6 bases from V and 5 bases from J, leaving 12 bases between. Germline-derived CDR1 and CDR2 are LNHDA and SQIVND (reference sequence). The CDR3: CASSRGLQDTQYF. CDR3 in DNA: TGTGCCAGTAGCCGAGGACTACAAGATACGCAGTATTTT.

The sample holds a few counts of this clone. This chain links TRBV7-6 with TRBJ2-6; D may be TRBD1 or TRBD2 (5 bases each). The germline V and J ends were trimmed by 5 bases and 1 base, with 9 bases remaining between them. The CDR3 is 15 amino acids. CDR1 is SGHVS, CDR2 FNYEAQ, per germline. The CDR3 spells CASSQWGSGANVLTF. As DNA, the CDR3 is TGTGCCAGCAGCCAGTGGGGGTCTGGGGCCAACGTCCTGACTTTC.

The rearrangement links TRBV19 to TRBJ1-3, with a weak D call TRBD1 (5 bases). The CDR3 consists of 12 residues. Germline V lookup: CDR1 LNHDA, CDR2 SQIVND (reference sequence). V lost 10 bases and J 4 bases, leaving 11 bases between the germline ends. The CDR3 DNA is TGTGCCATTACCGACAGCGGAAACACCATATATTTT. This sequence encodes CAITDSGNTIYF.

J is TRBJ1-2 and V is TRBV7-9; weak D call: TRBD1 (5 bases). Trimming took off 8 bases at V and 4 bases at J, with 11 bases between the two ends. The CDR3 is 12 residues long. The germline V gene encodes CDR1 SEHNR and CDR2 FQNEAQ (reference sequence). This CDR3 is CASDVGVYGYTF. The DNA of the CDR3 is TGTGCCAGCGACGTGGGGGTCTATGGCTACACCTTC.

The chain couples TRBV7-2 to TRBJ1-2, with D unclear. CDR1 is SGHTA, CDR2 FQGNSA, per germline. Trimming pared 0 bases from V and 0 bases from J, leaving 11 bases between. This CDR3 is 16 amino acids long. The CDR3 sequence is CASSLAGGFSNYGYTF. The CDR3, as DNA: TGTGCCAGCAGCTTAGCGGGCGGTTTCTCTAACTATGGCTACACCTTC.

The V and J genes are TRBV5-1 and TRBJ2-3, with 8 bases that match TRBD1. The CDR3 has 16 residues. Looked up from germline, CDR1 is SGHRS and CDR2 is YFSETQ. Trimming cost V 4 bases and J 2 bases; bases outside gene matches: 9. CDR3 in amino acids: CASSPGQGVSTDTQYF. Here the CDR3 DNA reads TGCGCCAGCAGCCCTGGACAGGGTGTTTCCACAGATACGCAGTATTTT.

A word on this clone: The sample has other DNA sequences that encode this CDR3 too. The rearrangement uses TRBV9 and TRBJ2-1, with 12 positions matching TRBD2. The germline V gene encodes CDR1 SGDLS and CDR2 YYNGEE. This CDR3 comprises 16 residues. Unmatched junction bases numbered 6, after V lost 2 bases and J lost 6 bases. CDR3 coding DNA: TGTGCCAGCAGCGTCTCAGGACTAGCGGGGACCAATGAGCAGTTCTTC. It yields the protein CASSVSGLAGTNEQFF. Full variable domain (remainder filled in from reference TRBV9 and TRBJ2-1): DSGVTQTPKHLITATGQRVTLRCSPRSGDLSVYWYQQSLDQGLQFLIQYYNGEERAKGNILERFSAQQFPDLHSELNLSSLELGDSALYFCASSVSGLAGTNEQFFGPGTRLTVL.

The V and J genes are TRBV6-5 and TRBJ1-1; D is unresolved. The ends were cut back, 2 bases at V and 1 base at J, with 5 bases in the middle. This CDR3 spans 13 amino acids. Germline-derived CDR1 and CDR2 are MNHEY and SVGAGI. The CDR3 DNA reads as TGTGCCAGCAGTTACGGGTCGAACACTGAAGCTTTCTTT. Its translation: CASSYGSNTEAFF.

This clone was detected a few times. The chain employs TRBV4-2 and TRBJ1-2; no clear D gene. The germline CDR1 and CDR2 sequences are LGHNA and YNFKEQ. V lost 2 bases and J 3 bases, leaving 13 bases between the germline ends. This CDR3 comprises 15 residues. The DNA for the CDR3 is TGTGCCAGCAGCCAAACGGGGAGGGAGGACTATGGCTACACCTTC. This gives the protein CASSQTGREDYGYTF.

This clone ranks as medium-sized. CDR3 DNA sequence: TGTGCCAGCAGAACCGGGACAGGGGGCAATGAGCAGTTCTTC. Translating gives CASRTGTGGNEQFF. The chain is built from TRBV6-6 and TRBJ2-1; 11 positions agree with TRBD1. CDR3 length: 14 amino acids. The J segment lost 6 bases and the V segment lost 6 bases, leaving 4 bases of the junction unmatched. The germline V gene has CDR1 MNHNY and CDR2 SVGAGI (reference sequence).

Regarding this clone: This clone may be a read error of a much larger clone one base away. The chain joins TRBV4-2 to TRBJ2-1, with D perhaps being TRBD1 or TRBD2 (5 bases each). Germline assignment: CDR1 LGHNA and CDR2 YNFKEQ. CDR3 size: 16 residues. The CDR3 DNA follows: TGTGCCGGCAGCCAGGGAGAACCCACGGGGATCAATGAGCAGTTCTTC. It encodes CAGSQGEPTGINEQFF.